One sample yielded the 12 T cell receptor beta chains listed below, sequenced in a study of blood T cell repertoires in COVID-19. The table came from immunoSEQ multiplex PCR; TCRdb's copy has only in-frame clones and leaves some out. Among approximately 47,000 clones, 85% to 90% were seen once, and the ten largest hold 5.5% to 7.5%. Sequencing was done on a sample of peripheral blood. These receptors came from a woman in her sixties with acute or convalescent COVID-19.

This chain connects TRBV12-5 to TRBJ2-4, with D possibly being TRBD2 (5 bases). The ends were cut back, 3 bases at V and 2 bases at J, with 8 bases in the middle. The CDR3 has 14 residues. Germline assignment: CDR1 LGHNT and CDR2 FRNRAP. The CDR3 DNA follows: TGTGCTAGTGGTTTCTCCGGGACCAAAAACATTCAGTACTTC. It translates to CASGFSGTKNIQYF.

The chain carries TRBV24-1 and TRBJ2-3, with 7 bases matching TRBD2. This CDR3 region has 15 residues. Germline V CDR1 and CDR2: KGHDR, SFDVKD. The trim removed 4 bases at V and 1 base at J, leaving 4 bases unmatched. CDR3 sequence (DNA): TGTGCCACCAGTGAACAGCGGGACGGCACAGATACGCAGTATTTT. Protein: CATSEQRDGTDTQYF.

The gene calls are TRBV10-3 and TRBJ1-2, with TRBD1 identical over 12 bases. The CDR3 is 17 residues long. Trimming at V came to 6 bases and at J to 0 bases, leaving 8 bases not matched to a gene. CDR1 and CDR2 (germline): ENHRY, SYGVKD. This chain's CDR3 is CAIRSGTGGEANYGYTF. The CDR3 DNA reads as TGTGCCATCAGATCCGGGACAGGGGGCGAGGCTAACTATGGCTACACCTTC.

The chain has TRBV9 and TRBJ2-3, with 10 bases aligning to TRBD2. Germline V gene lookup returns CDR1 SGDLS and CDR2 YYNGEE. V lost 3 bases to trimming and J lost 0 bases; unmatched junction nucleotides: 10. This CDR3 spans 18 amino acids. This CDR3 is CASSGASGRRVSTDTQYF. For the CDR3, the DNA is TGTGCCAGCAGCGGGGCTAGCGGGAGAAGGGTGAGCACAGATACGCAGTATTTT.

This chain joins TRBV10-3 and TRBJ2-3; D remains ambiguous. The V gene's germline CDR1 is ENHRY and CDR2 SYGVKD. Trimming took 0 bases from V and 0 from J, leaving 16 bases between them. This CDR3 comprises 18 residues. The CDR3 DNA reads TGTGCCATCAGTGAGTCTTTGAAAACGAGCTTTAGCACAGATACGCAGTATTTT. Protein product: CAISESLKTSFSTDTQYF.

The chain joins TRBV21-1 to TRBJ2-3; TRBD1 was called by the table and not checked on the DNA. TRBV21-1 has pseudogene status. The CDR3 spans 18 residues. The CDR3 loop reads CASSRISRGPKSTDTQYF. In DNA form, the CDR3 reads TGTGCCAGCAGCAGGATTTCCAGGGGGCCCAAAAGCACAGATACGCAGTATTTT.

This clone was counted a few times. The J gene is TRBJ2-2, the V gene TRBV19, with TRBD1 matching over 11 bases. The CDR3 loop spans 14 amino acids. Germline values: CDR1 LNHDA, CDR2 SQIVND (reference sequence). Trimming at V came to 6 bases and at J to 6 bases, leaving 3 bases not matched to a gene. The CDR3 DNA sequence: TGTGCCAGTAGAGGACAGGGGGCGGCCGGGGAGCTGTTTTTT. Translating gives CASRGQGAAGELFF. Looking up the rest from reference TRBV19 and TRBJ2-2 gives the full variable domain: DGGITQSPKYLFRKEGQNVTLSCEQNLNHDAMYWYRQDPGQGLRLIYYSQIVNDFQKGDIAEGYSVSREKKESFPLTVTSAQKNPTAFYLCASRGQGAAGELFFGEGSRLTVL.

A single count supports this clone. This rearrangement joins TRBV3-1 (or the pseudogene TRBV3-2) to TRBJ1-5; TRBD1 matches 7 bases. Germline trimming cut 1 base from V and 7 bases from J; bases unmatched to any gene: 7. There are 15 residues in the CDR3. Germline assignment: CDR1 LGHDT and CDR2 YNNKEL (reference sequence). The CDR3 loop is CASSQGQGGAQPQHF. In nucleotides, the CDR3 is TGTGCCAGCAGCCAAGGTCAAGGGGGCGCGCAGCCCCAGCATTTT.

The chain links TRBV7-9 to TRBJ1-1, with D hard to call. The V gene's germline CDR1 is SEHNR and CDR2 FQNEAQ (reference sequence). The CDR3 sequence is 11 residues long. V lost 3 bases, J lost 5 bases, and 4 bases lay in between. CDR3 DNA: TGTGCCAGCAGCTTCAGGACTGAAGCTTTCTTT. Translating gives CASSFRTEAFF.

This chain links TRBV27 with TRBJ1-2; no firm D call. V was trimmed by 8 bases and J by 4 bases, leaving 17 bases between them. The CDR3 has 14 amino acids. Germline CDR1 reads MNHEY; CDR2 reads SMNVEV (reference sequence). CDR3 protein: CASRPPQDFYGYTF. The CDR3 region has the DNA TGTGCCAGCCGCCCTCCTCAGGATTTCTATGGCTACACCTTC.

The chain recombines TRBV9 with TRBJ2-1; 10 nucleotides align to TRBD1. The J segment lost 8 bases and the V segment lost 2 bases, leaving 4 bases of the junction unmatched. The CDR3 covers 14 residues. Germline V CDR1 and CDR2: SGDLS, YYNGEE. The CDR3 sequence: CASSVTGGRYEQFF. CDR3 bases: TGTGCCAGCAGCGTGACAGGGGGCCGCTATGAGCAGTTCTTC.

This clone was recorded once. V usage is TRBV7-3 and J usage is TRBJ1-2; TRBD1 is a possible D gene (6 bases). Germline V gene lookup returns CDR1 SGHTA and CDR2 FQGTGA. This CDR3 spans 14 amino acids. V was shortened by 1 base and J by 7 bases, with 13 bases between the two germline ends. CDR3 sequence: CASSLNPTGGGYTF. For the CDR3, the DNA is TGTGCCAGCAGCTTAAATCCGACAGGTGGTGGCTACACCTTC.